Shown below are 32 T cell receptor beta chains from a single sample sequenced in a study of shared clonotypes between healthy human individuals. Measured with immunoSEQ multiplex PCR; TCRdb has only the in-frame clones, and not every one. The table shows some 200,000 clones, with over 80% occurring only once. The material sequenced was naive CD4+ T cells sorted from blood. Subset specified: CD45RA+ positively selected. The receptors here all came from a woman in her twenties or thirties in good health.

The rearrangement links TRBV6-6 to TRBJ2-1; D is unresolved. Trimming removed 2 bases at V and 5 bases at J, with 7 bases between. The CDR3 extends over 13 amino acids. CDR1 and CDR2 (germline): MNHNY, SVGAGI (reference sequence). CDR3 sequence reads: CASSYARDNEQFF. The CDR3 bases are TGTGCCAGCAGTTACGCCCGCGACAATGAGCAGTTCTTC.

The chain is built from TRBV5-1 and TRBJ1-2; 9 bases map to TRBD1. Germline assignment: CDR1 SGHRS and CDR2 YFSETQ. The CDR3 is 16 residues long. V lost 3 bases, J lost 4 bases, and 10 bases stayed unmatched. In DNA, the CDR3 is TGCGCCAGCAGCTCCGGACAGGGGCCGATACTCTATGGCTACACCTTC. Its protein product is CASSSGQGPILYGYTF.

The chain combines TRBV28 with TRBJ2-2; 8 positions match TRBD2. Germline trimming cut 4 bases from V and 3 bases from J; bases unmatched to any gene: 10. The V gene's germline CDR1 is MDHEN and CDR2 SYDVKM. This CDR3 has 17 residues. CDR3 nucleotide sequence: TGTGCCAGCAGTTCCGCCGGGGGGGGGACGTACACCGGGGAGCTGTTTTTT. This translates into CASSSAGGGTYTGELFF.

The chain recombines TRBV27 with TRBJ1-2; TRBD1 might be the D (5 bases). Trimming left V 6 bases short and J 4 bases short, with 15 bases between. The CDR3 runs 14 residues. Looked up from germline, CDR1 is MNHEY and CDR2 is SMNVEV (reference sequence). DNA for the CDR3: TGTGCCAGCAGGATGACAGCAAGGGCCTATGGCTACACCTTC. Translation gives CASRMTARAYGYTF.

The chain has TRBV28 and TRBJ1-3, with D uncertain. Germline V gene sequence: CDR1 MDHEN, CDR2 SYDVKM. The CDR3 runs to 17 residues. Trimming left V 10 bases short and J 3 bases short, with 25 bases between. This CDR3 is CAIKPRAVLSGGNTIYF. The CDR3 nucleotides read TGTGCCATCAAGCCCCGGGCAGTTTTGTCTGGTGGAAACACCATATATTTT.

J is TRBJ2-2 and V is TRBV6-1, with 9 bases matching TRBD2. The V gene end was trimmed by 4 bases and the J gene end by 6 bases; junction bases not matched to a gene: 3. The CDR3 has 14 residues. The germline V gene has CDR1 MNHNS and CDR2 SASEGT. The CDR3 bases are TGTGCCAGCAGTGTTTTAGCGGGAGCCGGGGAGCTGTTTTTT. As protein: CASSVLAGAGELFF.

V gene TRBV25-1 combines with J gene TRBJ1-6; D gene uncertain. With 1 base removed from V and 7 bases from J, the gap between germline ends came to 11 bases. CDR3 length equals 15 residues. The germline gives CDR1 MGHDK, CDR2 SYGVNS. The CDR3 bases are TGTGCCAGCAGTGAATGGTCTATCGGGAATTCACCCCTCCACTTT. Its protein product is CASSEWSIGNSPLHF.

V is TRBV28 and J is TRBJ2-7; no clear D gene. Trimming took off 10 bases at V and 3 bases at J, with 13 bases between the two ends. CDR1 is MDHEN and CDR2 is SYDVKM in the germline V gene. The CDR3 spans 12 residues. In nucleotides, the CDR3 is TGTGCCACCACGCCGGGTCTCTACGAGCAGTACTTC. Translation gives CATTPGLYEQYF.

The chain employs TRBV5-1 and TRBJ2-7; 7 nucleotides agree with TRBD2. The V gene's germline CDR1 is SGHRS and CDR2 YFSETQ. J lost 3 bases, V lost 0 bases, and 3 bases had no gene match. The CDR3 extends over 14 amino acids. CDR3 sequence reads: CASSLERGYYEQYF. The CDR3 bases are TGCGCCAGCAGCTTGGAGCGGGGTTACTACGAGCAGTACTTC.

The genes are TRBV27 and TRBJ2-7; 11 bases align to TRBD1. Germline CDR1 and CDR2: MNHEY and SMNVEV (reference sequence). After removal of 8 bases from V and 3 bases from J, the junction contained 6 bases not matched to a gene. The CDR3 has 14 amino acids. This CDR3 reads CASSRDRGIYEQYF. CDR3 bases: TGTGCCAGCTCCCGGGACAGGGGGATCTACGAGCAGTACTTC.

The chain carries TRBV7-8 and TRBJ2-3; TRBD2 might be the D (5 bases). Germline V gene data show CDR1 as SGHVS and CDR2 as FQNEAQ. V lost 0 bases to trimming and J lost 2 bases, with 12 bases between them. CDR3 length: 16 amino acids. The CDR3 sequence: CASSLAESGPTDTQYF. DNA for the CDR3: TGTGCCAGCAGCTTAGCGGAGAGCGGACCCACAGATACGCAGTATTTT.

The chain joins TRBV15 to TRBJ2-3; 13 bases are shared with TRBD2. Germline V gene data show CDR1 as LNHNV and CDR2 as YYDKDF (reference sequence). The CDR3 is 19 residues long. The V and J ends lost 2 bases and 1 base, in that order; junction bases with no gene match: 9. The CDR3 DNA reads TGTGCCACCAGCAGATGGGGAGGCACTAGCGGGAGGGGCACAGATACGCAGTATTTT. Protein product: CATSRWGGTSGRGTDTQYF.

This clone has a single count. CDR3 residues: CASSDYRDFSYEQYF. DNA for the CDR3: TGCGCCAGCAGCGACTACCGGGACTTCAGCTACGAGCAGTACTTC. The rearrangement links TRBV4-1 to TRBJ2-7, with a possible D match to TRBD2 (6 bases). Deletions cut 5 bases from V and 3 bases from J, with 17 bases between. CDR1 MGHRA and CDR2 YSYEKL come from the germline V gene. The CDR3 runs 15 residues.

DNA of the CDR3: TGTGCCAGCAGCGTAACAGGGACGGATGAAAAACTGTTTTTT. This translates into CASSVTGTDEKLFF. The rearrangement uses TRBV9 and TRBJ1-4, with a weak D call TRBD1 (6 bases). V lost 1 base, J lost 6 bases, and 10 bases lay in between. This CDR3 contains 14 residues. The germline V gene encodes CDR1 SGDLS and CDR2 YYNGEE.

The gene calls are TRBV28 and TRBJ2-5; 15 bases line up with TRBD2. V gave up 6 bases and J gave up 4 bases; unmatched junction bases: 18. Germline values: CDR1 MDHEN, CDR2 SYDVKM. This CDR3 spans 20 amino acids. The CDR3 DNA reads TGTGCCAGCAGAACTCCAAAAGGTGGGACTAGCGGGAGGAGCCGAGAGACCCAGTACTTC. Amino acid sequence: CASRTPKGGTSGRSRETQYF.

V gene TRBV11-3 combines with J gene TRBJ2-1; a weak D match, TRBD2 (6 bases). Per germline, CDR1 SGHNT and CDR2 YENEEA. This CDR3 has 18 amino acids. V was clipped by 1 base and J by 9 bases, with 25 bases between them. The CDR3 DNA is TGTGCCAGCAGCTTAGGGGAGGCTTTTGGGGGAAGGTTTAGTGAGCAGTTCTTC. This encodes CASSLGEAFGGRFSEQFF. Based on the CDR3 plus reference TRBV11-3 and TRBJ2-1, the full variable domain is EAGVVQSPRYKIIEKKQPVAFWCNPISGHNTLYWYLQNLGQGPELLIRYENEEAVDDSQLPKDRFSAERLKGVDSTLKIQPAELGDSAVYLCASSLGEAFGGRFSEQFFGPGTRLTVL.

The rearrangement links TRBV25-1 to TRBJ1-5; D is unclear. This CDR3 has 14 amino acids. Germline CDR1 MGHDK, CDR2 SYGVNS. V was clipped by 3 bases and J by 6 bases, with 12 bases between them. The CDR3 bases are TGTGCCAGCAGTGACGCCTCAGGATTTCAGCCCCAGCATTTT. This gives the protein CASSDASGFQPQHF.

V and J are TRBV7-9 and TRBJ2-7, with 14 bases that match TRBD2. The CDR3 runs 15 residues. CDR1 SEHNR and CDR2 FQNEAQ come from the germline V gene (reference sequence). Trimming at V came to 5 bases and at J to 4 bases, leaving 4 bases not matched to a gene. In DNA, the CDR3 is TGTGCCAGCAGCCCGGGACTAGCGGGAGTTTACGAGCAGTACTTC. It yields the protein CASSPGLAGVYEQYF.

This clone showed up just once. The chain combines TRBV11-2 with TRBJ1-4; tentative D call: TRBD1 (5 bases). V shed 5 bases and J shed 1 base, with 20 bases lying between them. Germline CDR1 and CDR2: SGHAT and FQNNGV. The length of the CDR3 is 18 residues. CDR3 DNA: TGTGCCAGCAGCCACGGGGCAGGTTTTAGGGGAACTAATGAAAAACTGTTTTTT. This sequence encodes CASSHGAGFRGTNEKLFF.

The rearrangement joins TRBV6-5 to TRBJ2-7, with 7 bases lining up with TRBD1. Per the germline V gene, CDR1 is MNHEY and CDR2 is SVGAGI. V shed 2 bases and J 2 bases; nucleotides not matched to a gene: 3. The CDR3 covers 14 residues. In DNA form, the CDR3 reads TGTGCCAGCAGTTACGACAGGGTAGCCTACGAGCAGTACTTC. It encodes CASSYDRVAYEQYF.

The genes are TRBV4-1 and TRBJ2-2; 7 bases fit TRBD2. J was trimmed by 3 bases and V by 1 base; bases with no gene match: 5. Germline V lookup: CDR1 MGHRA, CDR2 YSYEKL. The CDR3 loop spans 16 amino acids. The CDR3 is CASSQGLAVDTGELFF. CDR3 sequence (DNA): TGCGCCAGCAGCCAAGGGCTAGCGGTGGACACCGGGGAGCTGTTTTTT.

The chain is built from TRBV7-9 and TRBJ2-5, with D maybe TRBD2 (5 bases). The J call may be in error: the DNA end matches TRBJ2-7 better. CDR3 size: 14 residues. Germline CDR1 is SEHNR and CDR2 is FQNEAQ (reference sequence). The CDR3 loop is CASSPNREDYEQYF. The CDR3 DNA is TGTGCCAGCTCCCCGAACCGGGAAGACTACGAGCAGTACTTC.

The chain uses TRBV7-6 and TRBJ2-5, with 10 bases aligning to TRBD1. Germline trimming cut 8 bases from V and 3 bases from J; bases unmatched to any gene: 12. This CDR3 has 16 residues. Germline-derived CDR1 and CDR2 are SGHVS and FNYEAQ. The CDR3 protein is CASVAPTGTGEETQYF. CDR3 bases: TGTGCCAGCGTAGCCCCGACTGGGACAGGGGAAGAGACCCAGTACTTC.

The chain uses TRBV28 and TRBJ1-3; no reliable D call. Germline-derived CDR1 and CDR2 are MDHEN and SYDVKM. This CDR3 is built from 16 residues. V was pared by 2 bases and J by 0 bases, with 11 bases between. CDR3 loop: CASSLAAGPSGNTIYF. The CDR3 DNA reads TGTGCCAGCAGTTTAGCGGCCGGGCCCTCTGGAAACACCATATATTTT.

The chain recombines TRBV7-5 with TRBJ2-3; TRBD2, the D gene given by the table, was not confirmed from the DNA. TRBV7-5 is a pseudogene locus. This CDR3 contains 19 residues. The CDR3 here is CVRSLEVRDFGPSTDTQYF. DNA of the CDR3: TGTGTCAGAAGCTTAGAAGTGCGGGACTTTGGTCCTAGCACAGATACGCAGTATTTT.

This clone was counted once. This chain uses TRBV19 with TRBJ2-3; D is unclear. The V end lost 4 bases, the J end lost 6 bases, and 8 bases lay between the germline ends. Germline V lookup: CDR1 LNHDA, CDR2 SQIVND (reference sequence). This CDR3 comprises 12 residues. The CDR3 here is CASSKTGDTQYF. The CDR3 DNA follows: TGTGCCAGTAGTAAAACCGGGGATACGCAGTATTTT.

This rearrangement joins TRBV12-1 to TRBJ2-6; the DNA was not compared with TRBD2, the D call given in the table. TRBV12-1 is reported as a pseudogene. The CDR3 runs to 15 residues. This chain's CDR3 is CASSNSGSGANVLTF. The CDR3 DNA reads TGTGCCAGCAGCAATAGCGGCTCTGGGGCCAACGTCCTGACTTTC.

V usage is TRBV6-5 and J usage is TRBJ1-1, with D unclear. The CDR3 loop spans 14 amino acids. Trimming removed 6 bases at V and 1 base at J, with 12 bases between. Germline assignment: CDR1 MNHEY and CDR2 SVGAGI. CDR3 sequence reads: CASRKTRENTEAFF. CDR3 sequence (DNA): TGTGCCAGCAGGAAAACACGGGAGAACACTGAAGCTTTCTTT.

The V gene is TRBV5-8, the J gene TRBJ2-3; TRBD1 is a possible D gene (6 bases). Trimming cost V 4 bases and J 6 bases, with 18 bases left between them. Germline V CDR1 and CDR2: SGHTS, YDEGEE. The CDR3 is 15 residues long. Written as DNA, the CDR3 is TGTGCCAGCAGCCCTGGACAGTGGGATGTGGATACGCAGTATTTT. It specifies CASSPGQWDVDTQYF.

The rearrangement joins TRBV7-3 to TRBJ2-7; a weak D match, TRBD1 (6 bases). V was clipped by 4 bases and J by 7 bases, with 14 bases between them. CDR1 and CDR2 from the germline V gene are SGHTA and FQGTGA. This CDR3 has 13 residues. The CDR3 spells CASSSARGDEQYF. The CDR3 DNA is TGTGCCAGCAGCTCAGCCAGGGGAGATGAGCAGTACTTC.

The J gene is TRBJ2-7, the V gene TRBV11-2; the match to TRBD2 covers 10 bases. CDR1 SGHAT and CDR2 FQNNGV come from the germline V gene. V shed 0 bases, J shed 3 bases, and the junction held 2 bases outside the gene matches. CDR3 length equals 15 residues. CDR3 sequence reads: CASSLDLAGVYEQYF. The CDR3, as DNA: TGTGCCAGCAGCTTAGATCTAGCGGGAGTCTACGAGCAGTACTTC.

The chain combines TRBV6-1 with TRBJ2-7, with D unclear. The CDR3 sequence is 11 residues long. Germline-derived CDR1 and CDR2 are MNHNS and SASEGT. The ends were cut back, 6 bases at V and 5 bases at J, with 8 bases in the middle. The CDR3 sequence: CASRLPDEQYF. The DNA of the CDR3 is TGTGCCAGCAGGCTCCCAGACGAGCAGTACTTC.